The subject of this entry is one TCR beta chain. Which cohort a participant joined came from the clinical history participants gave. Germline CDR1 is SGHDT and CDR2 is YYEEEE. The CDR3 runs 15 residues. V lost 2 bases, J lost 4 bases, and 15 bases lay in between. This entry is derived from a study of blood T cell repertoires in COVID-19. Looking at the study overall: For recovered donors of Cohort 3, there were two negative PCRs, clearance, or symptom resolution. COVID-19 samples, acute and convalescent, were from the United States, Italy and Spain.

Authors' methods: From reference gene primer amplification, estimates of nucleated cell counts were derived. Method: immunoSEQ multiplex PCR; TCRdb's copy keeps in-frame clones and lacks some. The DNA was the basis for D and trimming; V, J and clone size are from that table. The data show approximately 150,000 clones, with 70% to 85% seen just once and roughly 19% held by the top ten. The V call is TRBV5-6, the J call TRBJ1-2; maybe TRBD1 (6 bases). The specimen sequenced was PBMCs or T cells enriched from blood (not recorded which). This receptor was identified in a woman in her 70s in a cohort exposed to, infected with or recovered from COVID-19 (not recorded which). CDR3 nucleotides: TGTGCCAGCAGCTTCCGATCGCAGGGGATCTATGGCTACACCTTC. Translated, it gives CASSFRSQGIYGYTF.